This T cell receptor beta chain was profiled in a study of blood T cell repertoires in COVID-19. Study in general: Samples of COVID-19 (acute and convalescent) were obtained from the United States, Italy and Spain. T cells, B-cell-depleted T cells, or PBMCs provided the cDNA or gDNA that served as material.

Original processing notes: Using reference gene primer amplification, nucleated cell counts were estimated. Some clones are missing from TCRdb's copy, which holds only in-frame ones; the method was immunoSEQ multiplex PCR. The V and J calls and clone size were taken over from that table, and D and trimming were inferred from the DNA. The data contain approximately 80,000 clones, over 70% of them singletons. The ends lost 7 bases at V and 6 bases at J; junction bases unmatched: 12. Germline assignment: CDR1 ENHRY and CDR2 SYGVKD. This CDR3 contains 17 residues. The chain couples TRBV10-3 to TRBJ2-1, with TRBD2 matching over 13 bases. Sequencing was carried out using peripheral blood. This sequence originates from a human donor in a cohort sampled during active COVID-19. CDR3: CAIKGETSGGPGNEQFF. DNA for the CDR3: TGTGCCATCAAAGGCGAGACTAGCGGGGGGCCCGGCAATGAGCAGTTCTTC.